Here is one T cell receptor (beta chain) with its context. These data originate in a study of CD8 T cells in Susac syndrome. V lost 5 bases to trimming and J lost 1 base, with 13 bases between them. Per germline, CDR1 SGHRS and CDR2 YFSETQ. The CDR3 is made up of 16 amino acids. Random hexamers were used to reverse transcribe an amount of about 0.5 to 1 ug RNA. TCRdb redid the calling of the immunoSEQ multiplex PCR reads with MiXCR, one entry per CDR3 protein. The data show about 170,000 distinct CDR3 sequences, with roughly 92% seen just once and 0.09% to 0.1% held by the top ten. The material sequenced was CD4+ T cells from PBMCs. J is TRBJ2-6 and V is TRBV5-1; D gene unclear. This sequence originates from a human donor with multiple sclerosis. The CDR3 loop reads CASRADLGSGANVLTF. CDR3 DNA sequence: TGCGCCAGCAGGGCAGACCTAGGGTCTGGGGCCAACGTCCTGACTTTC. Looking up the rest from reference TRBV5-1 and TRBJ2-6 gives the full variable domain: KAGVTQTPRYLIKTRGQQVTLSCSPISGHRSVSWYQQTPGQGLQFLFEYFSETQRNKGNFPGRFSGRQFSNSRSEMNVSTLELGDSALYLCASRADLGSGANVLTFGAGSRLTVL.